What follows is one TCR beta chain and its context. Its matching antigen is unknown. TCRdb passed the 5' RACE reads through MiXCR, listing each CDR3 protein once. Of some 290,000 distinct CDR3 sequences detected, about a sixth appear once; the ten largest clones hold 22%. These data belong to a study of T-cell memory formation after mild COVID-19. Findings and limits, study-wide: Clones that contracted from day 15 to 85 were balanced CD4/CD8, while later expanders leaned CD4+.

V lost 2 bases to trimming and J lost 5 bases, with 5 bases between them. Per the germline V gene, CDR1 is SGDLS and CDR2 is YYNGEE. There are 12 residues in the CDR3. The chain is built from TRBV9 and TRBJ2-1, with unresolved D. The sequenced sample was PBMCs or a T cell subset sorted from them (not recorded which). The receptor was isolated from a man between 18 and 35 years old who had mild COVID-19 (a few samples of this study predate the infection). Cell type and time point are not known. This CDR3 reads CASSVQHNEQFF. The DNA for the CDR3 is TGTGCCAGCAGCGTGCAGCACAATGAGCAGTTCTTC. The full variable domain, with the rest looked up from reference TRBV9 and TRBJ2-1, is DSGVTQTPKHLITATGQRVTLRCSPRSGDLSVYWYQQSLDQGLQFLIQYYNGEERAKGNILERFSAQQFPDLHSELNLSSLELGDSALYFCASSVQHNEQFFGPGTRLTVL.